The next 32 T cell receptor beta chains were all read from a single sample in a study of T cell responses to AZD1222 COVID-19 vaccine. Sequencing used immunoSEQ multiplex PCR; TCRdb keeps in-frame clones, though not all of them. The sample has tens of thousands of clones; more than 80% are singletons. Sequenced here: peripheral blood, sampled on day 0 of AZD1222 vaccination. These receptors all come from an adult in good health.

This clone was counted a few times. The chain links TRBV28 to TRBJ1-5; D not certain. The CDR3 contains 11 residues. CDR1 is MDHEN, CDR2 SYDVKM, per germline. Deletions cut 3 bases from V and 9 bases from J, with 6 bases between. DNA of the CDR3: TGTGCCAGCAGTTTCCCCGGGCCCCAGCATTTT. Protein product: CASSFPGPQHF.

The chain employs TRBV2 and TRBJ2-1; D is uncertain. V was cut by 7 bases and J by 1 base, with 5 bases left in between. Germline lookup yields CDR1 SNHLY and CDR2 FYNNEI. There are 12 residues in the CDR3. In nucleotides, the CDR3 is TGTGCCAGCATCGGATCCTACAATGAGCAGTTCTTC. It encodes CASIGSYNEQFF.

J is TRBJ1-4 and V is TRBV5-1; D may be TRBD1 (6 bases). The V end lost 0 bases, the J end lost 8 bases, and 14 bases lay between the germline ends. The CDR3 runs to 15 residues. Germline CDR1 and CDR2: SGHRS and YFSETQ. CDR3 sequence reads: CASSLEGGLMEKLFF. DNA of the CDR3: TGCGCCAGCAGCTTGGAGGGGGGGCTGATGGAAAAACTGTTTTTT.

This sequence joins TRBV20-1 and TRBJ2-5; D gene uncertain. This CDR3 spans 11 amino acids. CDR1 and CDR2 (germline): DFQATT, SNEGSKA (reference sequence). V dropped 5 bases and J dropped 2 bases, with 6 bases sitting between them. CDR3 residues: CSAQEQETQYF. CDR3 nucleotides: TGCAGTGCTCAGGAACAAGAGACCCAGTACTTC.

The chain couples TRBV7-9 to TRBJ2-3; D could derive from TRBD1 or TRBD2 (6 bases each). V was shortened by 9 bases and J by 0 bases, with 16 bases between the two germline ends. Germline assignment: CDR1 SEHNR and CDR2 FQNEAQ (reference sequence). This CDR3 contains 15 residues. For the CDR3, the DNA is TGTGCCAGTTCACAGGGCGGGGTTAGCACAGATACGCAGTATTTT. This codes for CASSQGGVSTDTQYF.

The chain uses TRBV5-1 and TRBJ2-1; tentative D call: TRBD2 (8 bases). The V and J ends lost 0 bases and 2 bases respectively, with 12 bases between them. This CDR3 spans 16 amino acids. Germline assignment: CDR1 SGHRS and CDR2 YFSETQ. This chain's CDR3 is CASSLDGRGPYNEQFF. Written as DNA, the CDR3 is TGCGCCAGCAGCTTGGACGGGAGGGGGCCCTACAATGAGCAGTTCTTC.

The J gene is TRBJ2-5, the V gene TRBV5-1, with 8 bases matching TRBD2. Trimming at V came to 7 bases and at J to 3 bases, leaving 5 bases not matched to a gene. Germline V gene data show CDR1 as SGHRS and CDR2 as YFSETQ. There are 13 residues in the CDR3. CDR3 in amino acids: CASWKREKETQYF. The CDR3 nucleotides read TGCGCCAGCTGGAAGCGGGAGAAAGAGACCCAGTACTTC. The entire variable domain, with the rest obtained from reference TRBV5-1 and TRBJ2-5, is as follows: KAGVTQTPRYLIKTRGQQVTLSCSPISGHRSVSWYQQTPGQGLQFLFEYFSETQRNKGNFPGRFSGRQFSNSRSEMNVSTLELGDSALYLCASWKREKETQYFGPGTRLLVL.

This rearrangement joins TRBV5-1 to TRBJ2-3; unclear D gene. This CDR3 is built from 15 residues. Trimming stripped 4 bases from V and 1 base from J, with 13 bases between. The germline V gene has CDR1 SGHRS and CDR2 YFSETQ. The CDR3 bases are TGCGCCAGCAGCGGGCAGAGGCCCGGCACAGATACGCAGTATTTT. Residues: CASSGQRPGTDTQYF.

This clone turned up a few times. The chain is built from TRBV2 and TRBJ1-5; tentatively, D is TRBD1 (5 bases). Germline CDR1 is SNHLY and CDR2 is FYNNEI. This CDR3 is 11 amino acids long. The V gene lost 3 bases and the J gene lost 11 bases, with 8 bases spanning the gap. CDR3 protein: CASSEGVAQHF. The CDR3 coding sequence is TGTGCCAGCAGTGAGGGGGTGGCCCAGCATTTT.

This clone was seen once. The V gene is TRBV28, the J gene TRBJ2-5; the D is unclear. Per germline, CDR1 MDHEN and CDR2 SYDVKM. Trimming left V 2 bases short and J 7 bases short, with 8 bases between. CDR3 length equals 12 residues. CDR3 region: CASSLERRTQYF. The CDR3 DNA sequence: TGTGCCAGCAGTTTAGAACGTCGGACCCAGTACTTC. Complete variable domain (other parts from reference TRBV28 and TRBJ2-5): DVKVTQSSRYLVKRTGEKVFLECVQDMDHENMFWYRQDPGLGLRLIYFSYDVKMKEKGDIPEGYSVSREKKERFSLILESASTNQTSMYLCASSLERRTQYFGPGTRLLVL.

J is TRBJ2-3 and V is TRBV6-5; 8 bases match TRBD2. This CDR3 is built from 15 residues. Unmatched junction bases numbered 1, after V lost 0 bases and J lost 2 bases. Germline CDR1 reads MNHEY; CDR2 reads SVGAGI. This CDR3 reads CASSYSGRDTDTQYF. CDR3 nucleotides: TGTGCCAGCAGTTACTCCGGGAGGGACACAGATACGCAGTATTTT.

The chain is built from TRBV30 and TRBJ2-1; D gene ambiguous. Germline V gene lookup returns CDR1 GTSNPN and CDR2 SVGIG (reference sequence). Trimming took 2 bases from V and 9 from J, leaving 8 bases between them. This CDR3 has 11 amino acids. The CDR3 is CAWSRLGEQFF. In nucleotides, the CDR3 is TGTGCCTGGAGTAGGTTGGGTGAGCAGTTCTTC.

In DNA form, the CDR3 reads TGTGCCAGCAGTGGCGGGAGGCGCACAGATACGCAGTATTTT. Translation gives CASSGGRRTDTQYF. V usage is TRBV2 and J usage is TRBJ2-3; 8 positions match TRBD2. The V gene end was trimmed by 4 bases and the J gene end by 1 base; junction bases not matched to a gene: 1. The CDR3 has 14 amino acids. The V gene's germline CDR1 is SNHLY and CDR2 FYNNEI.

The V call is TRBV11-2, the J call TRBJ2-1; D may be TRBD2 (5 bases). CDR3 length equals 14 residues. The V and J ends lost 6 bases and 8 bases respectively, with 17 bases between them. From germline, CDR1 is SGHAT and CDR2 FQNNGV. CDR3 sequence reads: CASSLEDLGHEQFF. The CDR3 nucleotides are TGTGCCAGCAGTTTGGAGGACCTGGGCCATGAGCAGTTCTTC.

The chain is built from TRBV7-9 and TRBJ2-1, with D possibly matching TRBD1 (5 bases). The CDR3 has 14 amino acids. Trimming removed 6 bases at V and 0 bases at J, with 9 bases between. Germline CDR1 is SEHNR and CDR2 is FQNEAQ (reference sequence). Here the CDR3 DNA reads TGTGCCAGCAGAGAAGGGGACTCCTACAATGAGCAGTTCTTC. This translates into CASREGDSYNEQFF.

This clone was seen only once. The V call is TRBV19, the J call TRBJ2-5; 9 bases fit TRBD2. CDR1 and CDR2 (germline): LNHDA, SQIVND (reference sequence). V lost 3 bases to trimming and J lost 5 bases; unmatched junction nucleotides: 10. The length of the CDR3 is 16 residues. The CDR3 sequence: CASSIAGGRAYETQYF. Here the CDR3 DNA reads TGTGCCAGTAGTATCGCTGGCGGGAGGGCCTATGAGACCCAGTACTTC.

This chain uses TRBV29-1 with TRBJ1-1, with D unresolved. CDR3 length: 12 amino acids. Per germline, CDR1 SQVTM and CDR2 ANQGSEA. V was cut by 4 bases and J by 2 bases, with 8 bases left in between. Written as DNA, the CDR3 is TGCAGCGTTGGGCGCGGAAACACTGAAGCTTTCTTT. Its protein product is CSVGRGNTEAFF.

The V and J genes are TRBV2 and TRBJ1-5; D unclear. With 6 bases removed from V and 1 base from J, the gap between germline ends came to 7 bases. This CDR3 comprises 13 residues. Germline values: CDR1 SNHLY, CDR2 FYNNEI. CDR3 nucleotide sequence: TGTGCCAGCAGCGGAGACAGCAATCAGCCCCAGCATTTT. The encoded protein is CASSGDSNQPQHF. Full variable domain (outside the CDR3, taken from reference TRBV2 and TRBJ1-5): EPEVTQTPSHQVTQMGQEVILRCVPISNHLYFYWYRQILGQKVEFLVSFYNNEISEKSEIFDDQFSVERPDGSNFTLKIRSTKLEDSAMYFCASSGDSNQPQHFGDGTRLSIL.

The chain combines TRBV13 with TRBJ1-6; TRBD1 might be the D (5 bases). This CDR3 region has 14 residues. V dropped 7 bases and J dropped 7 bases, with 14 bases sitting between them. Germline V lookup: CDR1 PRHDT, CDR2 FYEKMQ (reference sequence). The CDR3 protein is CASTSGTENSPLHF. The CDR3 nucleotides read TGTGCCAGCACTTCCGGGACTGAAAATTCACCCCTCCACTTT.

The rearrangement links TRBV11-2 to TRBJ2-2; D may be TRBD1 (5 bases). The CDR3 spans 14 residues. V was clipped by 3 bases and J by 3 bases, with 8 bases between them. Germline V gene sequence: CDR1 SGHAT, CDR2 FQNNGV. In DNA form, the CDR3 reads TGTGCCAGCAGCTTTGACAGCCACACCGGGGAGCTGTTTTTT. It translates to CASSFDSHTGELFF.

This chain uses TRBV3-1 (or the pseudogene TRBV3-2) with TRBJ2-1; the D is unclear. Germline V gives CDR1 LGHDT, CDR2 YNNKEL (reference sequence). V gave up 0 bases and J gave up 4 bases, with 10 bases separating them. The CDR3 loop spans 15 amino acids. Here the CDR3 reads CASSQDNVGYNEQFF. The CDR3 bases are TGTGCCAGCAGCCAAGATAACGTCGGTTACAATGAGCAGTTCTTC.

V is TRBV6-1 and J is TRBJ1-5; D perhaps matches TRBD1 (6 bases). CDR1 is MNHNS and CDR2 is SASEGT in the germline V gene. V was pared by 1 base and J by 12 bases, with 16 bases between. CDR3 length: 14 amino acids. CDR3 sequence reads: CASSEVGRGGRQHF. The CDR3 DNA sequence: TGTGCCAGCAGTGAAGTAGGCAGGGGCGGCCGCCAGCATTTT.

CDR3 protein: CASSRGEGGGELFF. CDR3 bases: TGCGCCAGCAGTCGTGGAGAGGGTGGCGGGGAGCTGTTTTTT. The chain is built from TRBV5-1 and TRBJ2-2; a weak D match, TRBD2 (5 bases). The CDR3 consists of 14 residues. Germline values: CDR1 SGHRS, CDR2 YFSETQ. V shed 5 bases and J shed 7 bases, with 15 bases lying between them.

The count of this clone is one. The chain employs TRBV30 and TRBJ2-1; possibly TRBD1 or TRBD2 for D (6 bases each). V was clipped by 2 bases and J by 15 bases, with 17 bases between them. The CDR3 contains 12 residues. Germline V gene data show CDR1 as GTSNPN and CDR2 as SVGIG (reference sequence). The CDR3 DNA is TGTGCCTGGAGTCGGGACTTCAAAGGGGGGTTCTTC. Translated: CAWSRDFKGGFF.

The chain combines TRBV7-9 with TRBJ2-7; D is ambiguous. The CDR3 has 15 amino acids. V lost 5 bases, J lost 4 bases, and 18 bases lay in between. Per germline, CDR1 SEHNR and CDR2 FQNEAQ (reference sequence). The CDR3 bases are TGTGCCAGCAGCCAGGCCGGACCATCCGTATACGAGCAGTACTTC. Protein sequence: CASSQAGPSVYEQYF. Full variable domain (outside the CDR3, taken from reference TRBV7-9 and TRBJ2-7): DTGVSQNPRHKITKRGQNVTFRCDPISEHNRLYWYRQTLGQGPEFLTYFQNEAQLEKSRLLSDRFSAERPKGSFSTLEIQRTEQGDSAMYLCASSQAGPSVYEQYFGPGTRLTVT.

The rearrangement uses TRBV11-2 and TRBJ2-1, with D maybe TRBD2 (6 bases). V lost 1 base and J lost 5, with 12 bases in between. Germline V lookup: CDR1 SGHAT, CDR2 FQNNGV. The CDR3 is 15 residues long. CDR3 DNA: TGTGCCAGCAGCTTAGTAGTCGGGAGAAACAATGAGCAGTTCTTC. Its protein is CASSLVVGRNNEQFF.

The rearrangement joins TRBV7-3 to TRBJ2-1; D is possibly TRBD2 (6 bases). V lost 11 bases to trimming and J lost 7 bases, with 27 bases between them. This CDR3 has 16 residues. Germline CDR1 and CDR2: SGHTA and FQGTGA. The chain's CDR3 is CALKVWLDGGGNEQFF. The CDR3 coding sequence is TGTGCCCTAAAGGTCTGGCTTGATGGTGGGGGGAATGAGCAGTTCTTC.

The chain links TRBV7-6 to TRBJ1-6; a weak D match, TRBD1 (6 bases). Trimming took off 2 bases at V and 5 bases at J, with 16 bases between the two ends. Germline values: CDR1 SGHVS, CDR2 FNYEAQ. This CDR3 region has 17 residues. This CDR3 is CASSLIGRDIHNSPLHF. The CDR3, as DNA: TGTGCCAGCAGCTTAATCGGCAGGGACATCCATAATTCACCCCTCCACTTT. Using reference TRBV7-6 and TRBJ1-6 for the parts outside the CDR3, the full variable domain is GAGVSQSPRYKVTKRGQDVALRCDPISGHVSLYWYRQALGQGPEFLTYFNYEAQQDKSGLPNDRFSAERPEGSISTLTIQRTEQRDSAMYRCASSLIGRDIHNSPLHFGNGTRLTVT.

This clone was counted once. V usage is TRBV11-2 and J usage is TRBJ2-1, with TRBD2 matching over 8 bases. V was pared by 6 bases and J by 10 bases, with 11 bases of the junction left unmatched. Germline lookup yields CDR1 SGHAT and CDR2 FQNNGV. The CDR3 runs 14 residues. The CDR3 loop reads CASSPLRGAEEQFF. The CDR3 bases are TGTGCCAGCAGTCCACTGCGGGGGGCGGAAGAGCAGTTCTTC.

The chain carries TRBV25-1 and TRBJ1-4, with unresolved D. Per the germline V gene, CDR1 is MGHDK and CDR2 is SYGVNS. This CDR3 region has 15 residues. V shed 2 bases and J shed 7 bases, with 14 bases lying between them. CDR3 coding DNA: TGTGCCAGCAGTGAACCTCCCTCCCGAGGTGAAAAACTGTTTTTT. Its protein is CASSEPPSRGEKLFF. Complete variable domain (other parts from reference TRBV25-1 and TRBJ1-4): EADIYQTPRYLVIGTGKKITLECSQTMGHDKMYWYQQDPGMELHLIHYSYGVNSTEKGDLSSESTVSRIRTEHFPLTLESARPSHTSQYLCASSEPPSRGEKLFFGSGTQLSVL.

This chain links TRBV6-5 with TRBJ2-1; TRBD2 matches 7 bases. The CDR3 sequence is 14 residues long. Trimming at V came to 6 bases and at J to 4 bases, leaving 6 bases not matched to a gene. CDR1 and CDR2 from the germline V gene are MNHEY and SVGAGI. The CDR3 region is CASRTGTKYNEQFF. CDR3 nucleotide sequence: TGTGCCAGCAGAACCGGGACTAAGTACAATGAGCAGTTCTTC.

The chain uses TRBV19 and TRBJ2-2, with TRBD1 matching 11 bases. The trim removed 7 bases at V and 5 bases at J, leaving 3 bases unmatched. This CDR3 is 14 amino acids long. Germline V gene sequence: CDR1 LNHDA, CDR2 SQIVND (reference sequence). The CDR3 reads CASNRDRGTGELFF. The CDR3 nucleotides are TGTGCCAGTAACCGGGACAGGGGGACCGGGGAGCTGTTTTTT.